This T cell receptor (beta chain) originates from a study of blood T cell repertoires in COVID-19. Study summary: Acute-phase and convalescent COVID-19 samples originated in the United States, Italy and Spain. Sources were T cells, B-cell-depleted T cells, or PBMCs; the material itself was cDNA or gDNA.

Germline V gene sequence: CDR1 SGHVS, CDR2 FQNEAQ. Trimming left V 2 bases short and J 1 base short, with 10 bases between. The CDR3 extends over 15 amino acids. Sequenced by immunoSEQ multiplex PCR; TCRdb stores in-frame clones only, minus some. The sample has about 120,000 clones; roughly nine tenths are singletons. The receptor comes from a man aged 45-60 years with active COVID-19. Sequencing used peripheral blood. This rearrangement joins TRBV7-8 to TRBJ2-3; maybe TRBD1 (5 bases). The CDR3 bases are TGTGCCAGCAGCTTACAGGGTTTAGGCACAGATACGCAGTATTTT. Translated: CASSLQGLGTDTQYF.